The next 3 T cell receptor beta chains were all read from a single sample in a study of T cells after yellow fever vaccination. One entry per CDR3 protein, called by TCRdb with MiXCR from the 5' RACE reads. The table shows approximately 15,000 distinct CDR3 sequences, with 6% to 8% occurring only once. The sequencing here drew on PBMCs, either bulk or a sorted T-cell subset (CD4+, CD8+, memory, or dextramer-sorted; not recorded which), taken on the day of the yellow fever booster vaccination. These receptors originate from a man aged 18 to 30 who received the YFV17D yellow fever vaccine.

This clonotype rates as medium-sized. The V gene is TRBV20-1, the J gene TRBJ2-7; 7 bases map to TRBD2. This CDR3 region has 16 residues. V was clipped by 0 bases and J by 3 bases; unmatched bases: 11. Germline V gene data show CDR1 as DFQATT and CDR2 as SNEGSKA (reference sequence). CDR3 nucleotide sequence: TGCAGTGCTAGAGATCAAAAAGGCGGGGACTACTACGAGCAGTACTTC. This sequence encodes CSARDQKGGDYYEQYF.

This clonotype was detected many times. The chain combines TRBV12-3 or TRBV12-4 with TRBJ1-3; 8 bases line up with TRBD1. The trim removed 5 bases at V and 4 bases at J, leaving 7 bases unmatched. The CDR3 has 15 residues. The CDR3: CASSKRQGPGNTIYF. CDR3 coding DNA: TGTGCCAGCAGTAAGAGACAGGGGCCCGGAAACACCATATATTTT.

This clonotype was seen repeatedly, ten times or more. The chain is built from TRBV5-4 and TRBJ2-3; tentatively, D is TRBD1 (7 bases). With 2 bases removed from V and 1 base from J, the gap between germline ends came to 14 bases. This CDR3 is 16 amino acids long. Germline CDR1 reads SGHNT; CDR2 reads YYREEE (reference sequence). The DNA of the CDR3 is TGTGCCAGCAGCTTCAGACAGGGAGGACGCACAGATACGCAGTATTTT. It translates to CASSFRQGGRTDTQYF.